This T cell receptor beta chain comes out of a study of brain T cells in children with intractable seizures (dated by TCRdb to about 2021). As for the study more broadly: As a first screen for immune gene transcripts, resected brain tissue from approximately 54 pediatric epilepsy surgery cases was run on a NanoString immunology panel. Among the approximately 12 selected surgery cases, eight also had pre-surgery blood sequenced, leaving four with brain tissue only.

TCR beta chain sequences were generated from genomic DNA using the immunoSEQ assay. On the study's bioinformatics: CDR3 sequences not starting with the conserved framework cysteine at position 104 were manually removed. To get clonality, the normalized Shannon's Diversity Index was subtracted from one, giving values from 0 (maximal diversity) to 1 (oligoclonal). Chi-squared comparison-of-proportions tests were used to check whether the frequency of the same CDR3 differed between samples, for example brain versus blood. Public clonotypes were identified through searches of immuneACCESS, and similarity to known antiviral clonotypes was evaluated with the VDJdb browser. Here the immuneACCESS table is served through TCRdb, limited to in-frame sequences with V and J called. Missing clones are a known gap in these copies; in checked studies unresolved V genes cover under half, and the rest lacks a known reason. V and J calls and clone size come straight from that table; D and trimming were deduced from the DNA. The sample has just under 65,000 clones on record, 90% to 97% of them singletons. Of the sample, more than 0.3% is held by the ten largest clones.

The CDR3 covers 14 residues, taking in both the cysteine and the phenylalanine. Just the 42-base CDR3 DNA is kept, in frame starting at base 1. The germline V gene supplies CDR1 KGHSH and CDR2 LQKENI. Trimming costs V 1 base and J 6 bases, and their ends lie 12 bases apart. The time point tag for this specimen amounts to: resected brain tissue, or blood drawn just prior to surgery. Surgery cases with the highest brain T cell transcript signatures were selected for TCR beta chain sequencing of brain tissue and, where available, blood. Patients had been treated with at least one anti-epileptic drug before surgery. The TCR-sequenced patients were children whose drug-resistant epilepsy was caused by tuberous sclerosis complex, focal cortical dysplasia, Rasmussen encephalitis or hemimegalencephaly. Blood samples were drawn just before the epilepsy surgery. Bulk genomic DNA was extracted from unsorted brain tissue and whole blood with the Monarch genomic DNA purification kit.

The investigation overall reported the following: Viral specificity was inferred solely from CDR3 sequence similarity, and the HCMV serostatus of the patients was not known. Because sequencing depth differed between pre- and post-surgery blood, the absence of clones from the pre-surgery sample may reflect undersampling.

About this clone: Its antigen is unknown. The sample holds no much larger clone one base away, and base qualities are not on file.

The material sequenced was peripheral blood, taken at surgery. This TCR came from a boy in the first two years of life with focal cortical dysplasia and intractable seizures. This chain is built from TRBV18 and TRBJ1-1; TRBD1 might be the D gene, on 5 matching bases. The nucleotides read TGTGCCAGCTCACCACAGGGGCGGGCGCCTGAAGCTTTCTTT. This encodes CASSPQGRAPEAFF.